These 20 T cell receptor beta chains were sequenced from one sample in a study of blood T cell repertoires in COVID-19 (TCRdb year 2020). The library was prepared using the immunoSEQ multiplex PCR assay. TCRdb took over this immuneACCESS table, retaining in-frame rearrangements with V and J assigned. Such tables are incomplete; in checked studies, under half of the missing clones stem from an unresolved V gene, and the remainder is unexplained. Within this sample are 150,000 to 200,000 clones, with roughly 80% of them counted one time only. The top ten clonotypes cover approximately 3% of the sample. Sequenced input: peripheral blood. These receptors originate from a man between 65 and 80 years old with acute or convalescent COVID-19.

This clone was seen a few times. The DNA for the CDR3 is TGTGCCAGCCACCAAGGGGGTAACTATGGCTACACCTTC. Translated: CASHQGGNYGYTF. The V gene is TRBV19, the J gene TRBJ1-2, with D possibly TRBD1 on 6 matching bases. The CDR3 extends over 13 amino acids. CDR1 is LNHDA, CDR2 SQIVND, per germline (reference sequence). V was pared by 9 bases and J by 1 base, with 12 bases between.

The rearrangement links TRBV19 to TRBJ2-1; D perhaps matches TRBD2 (5 bases). Between the trimmed V and J ends, which lost 3 bases and 4 bases, there was a span of 16 bases. This CDR3 region has 16 residues. Germline V gene lookup returns CDR1 LNHDA and CDR2 SQIVND (reference sequence). Written as DNA, the CDR3 is TGTGCCAGTAGTATGAACCCTAGCAGCCCGTACAATGAGCAGTTCTTC. It yields the protein CASSMNPSSPYNEQFF.

The chain carries TRBV19 and TRBJ1-1; 10 nucleotides match TRBD1. The length of the CDR3 is 14 residues. From germline, CDR1 is LNHDA and CDR2 SQIVND (reference sequence). Losses at the gene ends were 8 bases for V and 5 bases for J; bases not matched to a gene: 8. The CDR3 region has the DNA TGTGCCAGTCGGACAGGGGGTAGCGTAACTGAAGCTTTCTTT. This sequence encodes CASRTGGSVTEAFF.

The V call is TRBV11-3, the J call TRBJ2-1; 16 bases map to TRBD2. Trimming removed 5 bases from V and 8 bases from J; junction bases left unmatched: 3. The length of the CDR3 is 15 residues. CDR1 and CDR2 (germline): SGHNT, YENEEA. CDR3 sequence: CASSKGLAGGHEQFF. The CDR3, as DNA: TGTGCCAGCAGCAAGGGACTAGCGGGGGGGCATGAGCAGTTCTTC. Based on the CDR3 plus reference TRBV11-3 and TRBJ2-1, the full variable domain is EAGVVQSPRYKIIEKKQPVAFWCNPISGHNTLYWYLQNLGQGPELLIRYENEEAVDDSQLPKDRFSAERLKGVDSTLKIQPAELGDSAVYLCASSKGLAGGHEQFFGPGTRLTVL.

This chain connects TRBV7-6 to TRBJ2-3, with 9 bases lining up with TRBD1. The ends lost 1 base at V and 5 bases at J; junction bases unmatched: 4. The CDR3 consists of 15 residues. Germline V gene lookup returns CDR1 SGHVS and CDR2 FNYEAQ. CDR3 sequence: CASSLGGQGVDTQYF. The CDR3 DNA reads as TGTGCCAGCAGCTTAGGGGGACAGGGTGTAGATACGCAGTATTTT.

This clone occurred a few times. The gene calls are TRBV9 and TRBJ2-1, with TRBD2 matching over 8 bases. V was clipped by 3 bases and J by 2 bases; unmatched bases: 4. This CDR3 has 15 amino acids. Germline loops: CDR1 SGDLS, CDR2 YYNGEE. In nucleotides, the CDR3 is TGTGCCAGCAGCGAAAGCGGGAGTCCCTACAATGAGCAGTTCTTC. The encoded protein is CASSESGSPYNEQFF. Full variable domain (remainder filled in from reference TRBV9 and TRBJ2-1): DSGVTQTPKHLITATGQRVTLRCSPRSGDLSVYWYQQSLDQGLQFLIQYYNGEERAKGNILERFSAQQFPDLHSELNLSSLELGDSALYFCASSESGSPYNEQFFGPGTRLTVL.

The chain is built from TRBV5-1 and TRBJ1-1; 7 bases match TRBD1. V shed 4 bases and J 8 bases; nucleotides not matched to a gene: 8. This CDR3 region has 13 residues. Germline values: CDR1 SGHRS, CDR2 YFSETQ. This CDR3 reads CASSPSDRPEAFF. In DNA, the CDR3 is TGCGCCAGCAGCCCTTCGGACAGGCCGGAAGCTTTCTTT.

The chain employs TRBV7-2 and TRBJ2-3; 12 bases agree with TRBD2. The CDR3 sequence is 16 residues long. Germline V CDR1 and CDR2: SGHTA, FQGNSA. The V and J ends lost 5 bases and 4 bases, in that order; junction bases with no gene match: 7. The CDR3 protein is CASSIWTSGISDTQYF. The DNA for the CDR3 is TGTGCCAGCAGCATTTGGACTAGCGGGATATCAGATACGCAGTATTTT. Drawing the rest from reference TRBV7-2 and TRBJ2-3, the complete variable domain is GAGVSQSPSNKVTEKGKDVELRCDPISGHTALYWYRQSLGQGLEFLIYFQGNSAPDKSGLPSDRFSAERTGGSVSTLTIQRTQQEDSAVYLCASSIWTSGISDTQYFGPGTRLTVL.

The sample holds a few counts of this clone. The V and J genes are TRBV7-9 and TRBJ2-1, with D unclear. The ends were cut back, 5 bases at V and 6 bases at J, with 5 bases in the middle. The CDR3 runs 11 residues. Germline lookup yields CDR1 SEHNR and CDR2 FQNEAQ (reference sequence). CDR3 nucleotides: TGTGCCAGCAGCCCCAGCAATGAGCAGTTCTTC. Translated: CASSPSNEQFF.

The chain combines TRBV19 with TRBJ2-1; 15 bases agree with TRBD2. The CDR3 totals 16 residues. Germline values: CDR1 LNHDA, CDR2 SQIVND (reference sequence). J gave up 10 bases and V 7 bases, and 11 bases lay outside the gene matches. This CDR3 is CASTHRTSGRVREQFF. The CDR3 DNA is TGTGCCAGTACCCATAGGACTAGCGGGAGGGTTCGCGAGCAGTTCTTC.

This clone was picked up a small number of times. V is TRBV6-2 or TRBV6-3 and J is TRBJ1-6, with D tentatively TRBD1 (5 bases). Trimming removed 3 bases from V and 10 bases from J, with 13 bases in between. Germline assignment: CDR1 MNHEY and CDR2 SVGEGT. This CDR3 is 14 amino acids long. The CDR3 bases are TGTGCCAGCAGTTATTCGACAGCGAAGTCACCCCTCCACTTT. Translation: CASSYSTAKSPLHF.

This chain uses TRBV6-5 with TRBJ1-3; D is possibly TRBD1 (6 bases). CDR3 size: 14 residues. Germline V gives CDR1 MNHEY, CDR2 SVGAGI. Trimming stripped 11 bases from V and 3 bases from J, with 17 bases between. CDR3 in DNA: TGTGCCCCCAGAAGGGGGGGAGGTGGAAACACCATATATTTT. Its protein product is CAPRRGGGGNTIYF.

The chain combines TRBV18 with TRBJ1-6, with D possibly TRBD1 on 6 matching bases. CDR1 KGHSH and CDR2 LQKENI come from the germline V gene. This CDR3 contains 14 residues. The V gene lost 5 bases and the J gene lost 8 bases, with 13 bases spanning the gap. This CDR3 reads CASSITGQDSPLHF. Here the CDR3 DNA reads TGTGCCAGCTCAATAACAGGGCAAGATTCACCCCTCCACTTT.

The V gene is TRBV19, the J gene TRBJ2-3, with a tentative D call TRBD2 (5 bases). The CDR3 extends over 15 amino acids. Per the germline V gene, CDR1 is LNHDA and CDR2 is SQIVND (reference sequence). Trimming pared 1 base from V and 3 bases from J, leaving 11 bases between. This CDR3 reads CASSIGISETDTQYF. In nucleotides, the CDR3 is TGTGCCAGTAGTATAGGTATTAGCGAAACAGATACGCAGTATTTT.

This chain joins TRBV4-3 and TRBJ1-6; 7 nucleotides align to TRBD1. Germline CDR1 is LGHNA and CDR2 is YSLEER. J was trimmed by 7 bases and V by 1 base; bases with no gene match: 1. The CDR3 totals 14 residues. CDR3 loop: CASSQAGQNSPLHF. The CDR3 coding sequence is TGCGCCAGCAGCCAAGCGGGACAGAATTCACCCCTCCACTTT.

This chain uses TRBV3-1 (or the pseudogene TRBV3-2) with TRBJ2-3; the match to TRBD2 covers 13 bases. The CDR3 is made up of 14 amino acids. The germline V gene encodes CDR1 LGHDT and CDR2 YNNKEL (reference sequence). J gave up 6 bases and V 4 bases, and 1 base lay outside the gene matches. CDR3 in DNA: TGTGCCAGCAGCCTGACTAGCGGGGGGGATACGCAGTATTTT. Its protein is CASSLTSGGDTQYF.

This sequence joins TRBV5-1 and TRBJ1-6; D is perhaps TRBD1 (6 bases). The CDR3 totals 15 residues. CDR1 is SGHRS and CDR2 is YFSETQ in the germline V gene. The ends were cut back, 4 bases at V and 8 bases at J, with 16 bases in the middle. In DNA, the CDR3 is TGCGCCAGCAGCATTGAACAGGGAGTCGATTCACCCCTCCACTTT. This codes for CASSIEQGVDSPLHF.

The chain joins TRBV10-3 to TRBJ2-5, with 14 bases identical to TRBD2. Germline V CDR1 and CDR2: ENHRY, SYGVKD. The CDR3 is 14 residues long. The ends lost 6 bases at V and 4 bases at J; junction bases unmatched: 1. The CDR3 coding sequence is TGTGCCATCAGCGGACTAGCGGGGGGAGAGACCCAGTACTTC. Amino acids: CAISGLAGGETQYF.

The chain uses TRBV19 and TRBJ1-2; possibly TRBD1 for D (6 bases). V lost 9 bases to trimming and J lost 2 bases, with 16 bases between them. Germline-derived CDR1 and CDR2 are LNHDA and SQIVND (reference sequence). CDR3 size: 14 residues. In DNA, the CDR3 is TGTGCCAGCGGCCATAGGACAGAGAACTATGGCTACACCTTC. Translated, it gives CASGHRTENYGYTF.

The genes are TRBV5-8 and TRBJ1-5; D not resolved. Trimming shortened V by 0 bases and J by 9 bases, and 10 bases separated the two germline ends. The CDR3 loop spans 13 amino acids. CDR1 SGHTS and CDR2 YDEGEE come from the germline V gene. This CDR3 reads CASSLARFGPQHF. The CDR3 DNA reads TGTGCCAGCAGCTTGGCACGCTTCGGGCCCCAGCATTTT.